This TCR beta chain was recovered during a study of blood T cell repertoires in COVID-19. The repertoire was sequenced with immunoSEQ multiplex PCR; TCRdb's copy has only in-frame clones and lacks some. This table has some 670,000 clones, 85% to 90% appearing once. From germline, CDR1 is MNHEY and CDR2 SVGAGI. This CDR3 has 15 amino acids. The ends were cut back, 2 bases at V and 9 bases at J, with 14 bases in the middle. This TCR came from a woman between 18 and 30 years old with acute or convalescent COVID-19. The sequenced sample was peripheral blood. V is TRBV6-5 and J is TRBJ1-6; D is perhaps TRBD1 (5 bases). For the CDR3, the DNA is TGTGCCAGCAGTTACAGAGGGACTAGCAGTTCACCCCTCCACTTT. Amino acid sequence: CASSYRGTSSSPLHF.